Sequencing of this TCR beta chain was carried out in a study of T cell responses to AZD1222 COVID-19 vaccine. Points on this clone: As yet, its antigen is unknown.

Pooled together were second doses at about 4 or about 12 weeks. Whole-study results and caveats: Mostly white British, mostly female donors; authors suggested clonal diversity may be underestimated. Baseline serology detected seropositivity in only a handful of AZD1222 recipients.

Germline CDR1 and CDR2: MNHEY and SVGAGI. CDR3 length: 15 residues. V gave up 2 bases and J gave up 1 base, with 9 bases separating them. TCRdb's table, derived via immunoSEQ multiplex PCR, lists solely in-frame clones and lacks some. The sample consists of under 150,000 clones, more than 85% of them appearing once. The TCR was taken from an adult who received the AZD1222 COVID-19 vaccine. Here the sequenced sample was peripheral blood, taken 28 days after the second AZD1222 dose. V is TRBV6-5 and J is TRBJ1-3, with unresolved D. The CDR3 reads CASSYADQSGNTIYF. The CDR3 nucleotides read TGTGCCAGCAGTTACGCGGACCAGTCTGGAAACACCATATATTTT.